This is a list of T cell receptor beta chains from one sample in a study of blood T cell repertoires in COVID-19. Clones were read by immunoSEQ multiplex PCR, and TCRdb kept only the in-frame ones, dropping some. Of 150,000 to 200,000 clones listed, roughly nine tenths are singletons. Sequenced: peripheral blood. These receptor sequences come from a woman in her sixties or seventies with COVID-19, enrolled during active disease. CDR3s include the opening cysteine and the closing phenylalanine or tryptophan. A row's size may be missing; if present it is once, few, many or a size class.

J,size,V,length,CDR3
TRBJ1-1,few,TRBV5-4,13,CASSVQGEPEAFF
TRBJ1-5,-,TRBV30,17,CAWTPGGAWPQNQPQHF
TRBJ2-7,few,TRBV19,17,CASTGYHMGGLRYEQYF
TRBJ2-5,-,TRBV6-6,12,CASRNSQETQYF
TRBJ2-6,-,TRBV19,15,CASSIVLPGANVLTF
TRBJ2-3,once,TRBV11-3,13,CASSSTSTDTQYF
TRBJ2-7,-,TRBV5-8,15,CASEVFTLSSYEQYF
TRBJ2-2,-,TRBV5-1,16,CASSTPLARFTGELFF
TRBJ1-5,-,TRBV5-5,15,CASSLRATGDQPQHF
TRBJ1-2,-,TRBV29-1,13,CSGTGGANYGYTF
TRBJ2-7,-,TRBV30,11,CAWSVLDEQYF
TRBJ1-3,-,TRBV2,15,CASSTDRSSGNTIYF
TRBJ1-5,-,TRBV27,14,CASSSPGTTICQHF
TRBJ1-2,-,TRBV7-9,16,CASNLPTGSMVRGYTF
TRBJ1-2,-,TRBV28,18,CASSLSVGTGGTNYGYTF
TRBJ2-7,-,TRBV10-1,13,CASSHQGSYEQYF
TRBJ2-3,-,TRBV7-2,13,CASSLDNTDTQYF
TRBJ2-6,-,TRBV18,17,CASSPPSVISGANVLTF
TRBJ1-1,-,TRBV4-1,16,CASSQGAPGQGTEAFF
TRBJ1-5,-,TRBV11-2,15,CASSLGTGYNQPQHF
TRBJ2-7,-,TRBV30,14,CAWSVGLLSYEQYF
TRBJ2-7,-,TRBV7-2,15,CASSLGTSGSYEQYF
TRBJ1-2,-,TRBV30,16,CAWSSHLTGTNYGYTF
TRBJ2-7,once,TRBV9,13,CASSGQALSEQYF
TRBJ2-5,-,TRBV3-1/TRBV3-2,19,CASSTPLDRGAHLPETQYF
TRBJ2-2,-,TRBV7-9,13,CAKLRDAGGELFF
TRBJ2-5,-,TRBV27,17,CASSPHLVRTGVETQYF
TRBJ1-1,-,TRBV6-6,14,CASSLDRVATEAFF
TRBJ2-7,-,TRBV21-1,16,CASSKAGRGLSYEQYF
TRBJ1-2,few,TRBV10-3,16,CAISGTGTGGFAGYTF
TRBJ2-2,-,TRBV14,16,CASSPFGRGNTGELFF
TRBJ1-4,-,TRBV25-1,15,CASRAVGAGNEKLFF
TRBJ2-7,-,TRBV7-2,15,CASSLVSGTDYEQYF
TRBJ2-1,-,TRBV7-2,15,CATARSLAANNEQFF
TRBJ1-3,-,TRBV4-1,14,CASSPSGVRNTIYF
TRBJ2-5,-,TRBV6-5,16,CASSYGTSGRQETQYF
TRBJ2-1,-,TRBV27,16,CASSSAGGQGRNEQFF
TRBJ2-5,-,TRBV24-1,20,CATSDPGTGAPLAGQETQYF
TRBJ1-1,-,TRBV18,14,CASSGIGVRTEAFF
TRBJ2-7,-,TRBV28,13,CASEIAGEGEQYF
TRBJ2-7,-,TRBV7-2,17,CASSLQPPGLAVTEQYF
TRBJ1-5,-,TRBV30,14,CAWSVRGNNQPQHF
TRBJ1-1,-,TRBV9,13,CASSVGTGERAFF
TRBJ2-1,-,TRBV7-3,16,CASSLPGGNSYNEQFF
TRBJ1-2,-,TRBV23-1,15,CASSQSMAGNYGYTF
TRBJ2-7,-,TRBV30,15,CAWSVNPGVPYEQYF
TRBJ2-1,-,TRBV24-1,16,CATSDPTSGGRNEQFF
TRBJ1-1,-,TRBV2,14,CASSTGTDASEAFF
TRBJ1-5,-,TRBV30,14,CAWSVPGGGQPQHF
TRBJ1-1,-,TRBV18,14,CASSPQGLATEAFF
TRBJ1-2,few,TRBV5-4,14,CASSIPPSLDGYTF
TRBJ1-5,-,TRBV18,14,CASSASGSNQPQHF
TRBJ2-7,-,TRBV19,15,CASSPPQTSGSEQYF
TRBJ2-7,-,TRBV14,14,CASSQSGQTYEQYF
TRBJ2-2,-,TRBV7-2,16,CASSPRSLPGSGELFF
TRBJ1-5,-,TRBV27,15,CASSPLGGSNQPQHF
TRBJ2-3,-,TRBV6-2/TRBV6-3,15,CASSRDTSYTDTQYF